These T cell receptor beta chains were read from a single sample in a study of T cell repertoires in ileal Crohn's disease. Using immunoSEQ multiplex PCR, the repertoire was profiled, and TCRdb retains in-frame clones only, with some absent. The sample includes 30,000 or so clones, roughly 81% seen only once; the top ten take less than 7%. The sequenced sample consisted of ileal tissue. Every receptor here comes from an adult with Crohn's disease. CDR3s include the opening cysteine and the closing phenylalanine or tryptophan. The D gene is left open where the match is weak. The size of a clone is reported for some rows only, either as once, few or many, or as a class for expanded clones.

d_call	j_call	cdr3_length	v_call	clone_size	cdr3_aa	cdr3_nt
TRBD1	TRBJ2-1	15	TRBV7-2	few	CASSFQGARYNEQFF	TGTGCCAGCAGCTTCCAGGGGGCGCGTTACAATGAGCAGTTCTTC
NA	TRBJ1-6	14	TRBV5-5	NA	CASSRQVLGSPLHF	TGTGCCAGCAGCCGACAGGTGCTGGGTTCACCCCTCCACTTT
NA	TRBJ2-3	16	TRBV7-6	NA	CASSSTGHLATDTQYF	TGTGCCAGCAGTTCTACGGGACACTTAGCGACAGATACGCAGTATTTT
NA	TRBJ1-1	14	TRBV11-2	NA	CASSTGQWGTEAFF	TGTGCCAGCAGCACCGGACAGTGGGGCACTGAAGCTTTCTTT
TRBD1	TRBJ2-7	14	TRBV5-4	NA	CASSLDRGGYEQYF	TGTGCCAGCAGCTTGGACAGGGGCGGCTACGAGCAGTACTTC
NA	TRBJ2-2	15	TRBV23-1	NA	CARTAQIVVPGELFF	TGCGCCAGGACGGCACAGATTGTCGTCCCCGGGGAGCTGTTTTTT
NA	TRBJ2-1	14	TRBV2	NA	CASSAAGLNNEQFF	TGTGCCAGCAGTGCGGCGGGGTTGAACAATGAGCAGTTCTTC
NA	TRBJ1-2	16	TRBV18	few	CASSPSGAGIGYGYTF	TGTGCCAGCTCACCTTCAGGGGCCGGGATAGGGTATGGCTACACCTTC
TRBD1	TRBJ1-4	14	TRBV18	NA	CASSQDRGTEKLFF	TGTGCCAGCTCACAAGACAGGGGGACTGAAAAACTGTTTTTT
TRBD2	TRBJ2-1	19	TRBV4-1	once	CASSQGFSRGGPSYNEQFF	TGCGCCAGCAGCCAAGGATTCTCGCGGGGGGGTCCCTCCTACAATGAGCAGTTCTTC
TRBD1	TRBJ1-6	16	TRBV4-3	once	CASSQVRTGGYSPLHF	TGCGCCAGCAGCCAAGTTCGGACAGGGGGGTATTCACCCCTCCACTTT
TRBD1	TRBJ1-6	15	TRBV30	NA	CAWSVTTGGSSPLHF	TGTGCCTGGAGTGTTACTACAGGGGGCAGTTCACCCCTCCACTTT
NA	TRBJ1-2	15	TRBV9	NA	CASSAHDTYNYGYTF	TGTGCCAGCAGCGCCCACGACACTTACAACTATGGCTACACCTTC
NA	TRBJ1-1	14	TRBV5-1	NA	CASSLQGGGTEAFF	TGCGCCAGCAGCTTGCAGGGAGGAGGAACTGAAGCTTTCTTT
NA	TRBJ2-3	14	TRBV11-3	NA	CASSLRQSTDTQYF	TGTGCCAGCAGCTTACGACAATCCACAGATACGCAGTATTTT
NA	TRBJ1-1	14	TRBV18	NA	CASSFNRDNTEAFF	TGTGCCAGCTCTTTTAACAGGGACAACACTGAAGCTTTCTTT
NA	TRBJ2-7	13	TRBV2	NA	CASSLILQGEQYF	TGTGCCAGCAGTCTCATTCTTCAGGGGGAGCAGTACTTC
TRBD2	TRBJ2-5	15	TRBV18	NA	CASSLAAGGGETQYF	TGTGCCAGCTCACTTGCTGCGGGGGGCGGAGAGACCCAGTACTTC
NA	TRBJ2-1	15	TRBV4-1	NA	CASSPVGGLYNEQFF	TGCGCCAGCAGCCCCGTCGGGGGGCTCTACAATGAGCAGTTCTTC
TRBD1	TRBJ1-2	14	TRBV7-3	NA	CASSSETRTGGYTF	TGTGCCAGCAGCTCTGAGACCCGGACAGGTGGCTACACCTTC
NA	TRBJ2-2	14	TRBV2	few	CASRDRPNTGELFF	TGTGCCAGCAGGGACAGACCGAACACCGGGGAGCTGTTCTTT
NA	TRBJ1-6	14	TRBV19	NA	CASSMNIYNSPLHF	TGTGCCAGTAGTATGAACATCTATAATTCACCCCTCCACTTT
NA	TRBJ1-1	13	TRBV7-8	NA	CASTSRVNTEAFF	TGTGCCAGCACCTCGCGAGTAAACACTGAAGCTTTCTTT
TRBD2	TRBJ2-5	14	TRBV7-9	NA	CASSLGIGGKTQYF	TGTGCCAGCAGCTTAGGAATCGGGGGGAAGACCCAGTACTTC
TRBD1	TRBJ1-1	16	TRBV4-1	NA	CASSHDRVQGQGEAFF	TGCGCCAGCAGCCACGACAGGGTCCAGGGTCAGGGTGAAGCTTTCTTT
NA	TRBJ2-7	14	TRBV7-9	NA	CASSSWTVSYEQYF	TGTGCCAGCAGCTCATGGACAGTCTCCTACGAGCAGTACTTC
NA	TRBJ1-6	14	TRBV6-1	once	CASSVTEENSPLHF	TGTGCCAGCAGTGTGACAGAGGAGAATTCACCCCTCCACTTT
NA	TRBJ2-7	15	TRBV27	NA	CASSDFDSGSYEQYF	TGTGCCAGCAGTGATTTTGATTCAGGGTCCTACGAGCAGTACTTC
NA	TRBJ2-7	15	TRBV9	NA	CASSVTPSGFYEQYF	TGTGCCAGCAGCGTAACTCCCTCAGGGTTTTACGAGCAGTACTTC
NA	TRBJ1-2	15	TRBV28	once	CASSLSPGTHYGYTF	TGTGCCAGCAGTTTAAGCCCAGGAACCCACTATGGCTACACCTTC
TRBD2	TRBJ2-3	15	TRBV4-1	NA	CASSQISGYTDTQYF	TGCGCCAGCAGCCAGATTAGCGGGTACACAGATACGCAGTATTTT
TRBD1	TRBJ1-6	14	TRBV30	NA	CAWGQQGADSPLHF	TGTGCCTGGGGACAACAGGGGGCGGATTCACCCCTCCACTTT
NA	TRBJ1-1	14	TRBV6-5	NA	CARLIKLLNTEAFF	TGTGCCAGGCTCATAAAACTTTTGAACACTGAAGCTTTCTTT
TRBD1	TRBJ1-1	14	TRBV5-1	NA	CASSPTGGRTEAFF	TGCGCCAGCAGCCCAACAGGGGGCCGCACTGAAGCTTTCTTT
TRBD2	TRBJ2-1	15	TRBV5-6	NA	CASTGGGGRHNEQFF	TGTGCCAGCACCGGGGGGGGCGGGAGACACAATGAGCAGTTCTTC
NA	TRBJ1-3	14	TRBV5-6	NA	CASSRRGGGNTIYF	TGTGCCAGCAGCCGGAGGGGTGGAGGAAACACCATATATTTT
NA	TRBJ1-6	16	TRBV1	NA	CTSSHITGGTNSPLHF	TGCACCAGCAGCCATATTACAGGGGGGACTAATTCACCCCTCCACTTT
NA	TRBJ1-1	15	TRBV18	NA	CASSPPRHLNTEAFF	TGTGCCAGCTCCCCCCCCAGACATTTGAACACTGAAGCTTTCTTT
TRBD1	TRBJ1-1	12	TRBV30	once	CAWSGDRNKAFF	TGTGCCTGGAGTGGGGACAGGAATAAAGCTTTCTTT
TRBD1	TRBJ2-7	19	TRBV27	NA	CASSQNAVLPGQGRYEQYF	TGTGCCAGCAGCCAAAACGCGGTCCTTCCGGGACAGGGACGCTACGAGCAGTACTTC
TRBD1	TRBJ1-2	14	TRBV7-2	NA	CASSPGQGWYGYTF	TGTGCCAGCAGCCCGGGACAGGGTTGGTATGGCTACACCTTC
TRBD1	TRBJ1-6	15	TRBV2	NA	CASSLEQGSNSPLHF	TGTGCCAGCAGTCTGGAACAGGGGTCTAATTCACCCCTCCACTTT
NA	TRBJ2-1	11	TRBV2	NA	CASSQYNEQFF	TGTGCCAGCAGTCAGTACAATGAGCAGTTCTTC
NA	TRBJ1-6	17	TRBV4-3	NA	CASSQVFRGSYNSPLHF	TGCGCCAGCAGCCAAGTATTCCGGGGCTCCTATAATTCACCCCTCCACTTT
TRBD1	TRBJ2-7	15	TRBV5-1	NA	CASSPWTGEVYEQYF	TGCGCCAGCAGCCCTTGGACAGGGGAGGTCTACGAGCAGTACTTC
TRBD1	TRBJ1-2	14	TRBV4-2	NA	CASSRGQGEYGYTF	TGTGCCAGCAGCCGCGGACAGGGCGAGTATGGCTACACCTTC
NA	TRBJ2-1	16	TRBV30	few	CAWSRGSGSSYNEQFF	TGTGCCTGGAGTAGAGGATCGGGGAGCTCCTACAATGAGCAGTTCTTC
NA	TRBJ2-1	11	TRBV20-1	NA	CSQLRGNEQFF	TGCAGTCAACTTCGGGGAAATGAGCAGTTCTTC
TRBD1	TRBJ1-1	17	TRBV11-2	few	CASSLGGGRLLNTEAFF	TGTGCCAGCAGCTTAGGAGGGGGCAGACTTCTGAACACTGAAGCTTTCTTT